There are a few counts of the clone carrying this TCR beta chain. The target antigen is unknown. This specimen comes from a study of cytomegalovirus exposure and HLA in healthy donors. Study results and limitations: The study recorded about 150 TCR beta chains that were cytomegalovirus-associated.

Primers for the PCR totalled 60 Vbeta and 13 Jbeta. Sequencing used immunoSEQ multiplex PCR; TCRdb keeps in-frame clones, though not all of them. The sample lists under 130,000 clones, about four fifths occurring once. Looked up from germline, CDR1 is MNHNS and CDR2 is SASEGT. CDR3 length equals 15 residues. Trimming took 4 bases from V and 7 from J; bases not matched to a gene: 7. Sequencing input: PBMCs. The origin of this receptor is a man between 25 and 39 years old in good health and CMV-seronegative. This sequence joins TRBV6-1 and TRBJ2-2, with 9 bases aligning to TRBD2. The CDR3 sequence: CASSVAGGPNGELFF. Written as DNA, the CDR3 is TGTGCCAGCAGTGTTGCGGGGGGGCCGAACGGGGAGCTGTTTTTT.